Here is one TCR beta chain with its context. Its antigen is not identified. Relative to the germline gene, one junction end is altered; a read error may explain this. CDR1 and CDR2 from the germline V gene are SSHAT and FNYEAQ (reference sequence). The CDR3 sequence is 15 residues long. These data come from a study of siplizumab effects on memory and regulatory T cells. Per-sample assaying covered roughly 100,000 TCR templates. Produced via immunoSEQ multiplex PCR; TCRdb's table is partial and in-frame only. The table shows around 7,400 clones, with approximately 70% occurring only once. Findings and limits, study-wide: Mean Treg-derived proportions of mappable alloreactive CD4+ clones were less than 75% for siplizumab and 25% to 30% for controls. Most proliferating CD4+ or CD8+ clones, roughly 75-97%, had no naive or memory assignment.

Sequence data were generated for unstimulated naive, memory, effector memory and TEMRA subsets in a few donor pairs. This TCR was sampled from a human donor in good health. The J gene is TRBJ2-1, the V gene TRBV7-7; tentatively, D is TRBD2 (6 bases). The sample was effector memory CD8+ T cells sorted from blood. Documented subset: unstimulated CD8+ effector memory T cells. The CDR3 loop is CASSPKDAGMNEQFF. Written as DNA, the CDR3 is TGTGCTAGCAGCCCCAAAGATGCGGGAATGAATGAGCAGTTCTTC.